Listed below are T cell receptor beta chains from one sample, sequenced in a study of Graves' ophthalmopathy and Graves' hyperthyroidism. TCRdb re-called the multiplex PCR reads with MiXCR, one entry per CDR3 protein. The repertoire holds 300,000 to 400,000 distinct CDR3 sequences, with 17% as singletons. The sequenced material came from peripheral blood. These receptors were obtained from an adult woman with stable Graves' hyperthyroidism. CDR3s include the opening cysteine and the closing phenylalanine or tryptophan. Fields, in order: clone size, D gene, J gene, V gene, CDR3 DNA, CDR3 protein. A D gene is named only where the DNA matches it firmly. Size tells how often a clone was seen (once, few, many) or the class of an expanded clone, and some rows leave it out.

clone_size: many
d_call: .
j_call: TRBJ1-2
v_call: TRBV27
cdr3_nt: TGTGCCAGCGCGCCAGGGCGGGACTATGGCTACACCTTC
cdr3_aa: CASAPGRDYGYTF

clone_size: .
d_call: .
j_call: TRBJ2-6
v_call: TRBV11-1
cdr3_nt: TGTGCCAGCAGCCACCGCTCTGGGGCCAACGTCCTGACTTTC
cdr3_aa: CASSHRSGANVLTF

clone_size: .
d_call: .
j_call: TRBJ1-5
v_call: TRBV28
cdr3_nt: TGTGCCAGCATGGAGCGTAATCAGCCCCAGCATTTT
cdr3_aa: CASMERNQPQHF

clone_size: few
d_call: TRBD2
j_call: TRBJ2-7
v_call: TRBV7-9
cdr3_nt: TGTGCCAGCAGCCCAACCGGGGGAGGGGTCACCGAGCAGTACTTC
cdr3_aa: CASSPTGGGVTEQYF

clone_size: many
d_call: .
j_call: TRBJ1-5
v_call: TRBV19
cdr3_nt: TGTGCCAGTAGTCCAACAATACCTCCAAGTTCTCAGCCCCAGCATTTT
cdr3_aa: CASSPTIPPSSQPQHF

clone_size: many
d_call: TRBD1
j_call: TRBJ1-1
v_call: TRBV19
cdr3_nt: TGTGCCAGTAGTGCCGGGACAGGAACGAACACTGAAGCTTTCTTT
cdr3_aa: CASSAGTGTNTEAFF

clone_size: many
d_call: .
j_call: TRBJ2-2
v_call: TRBV11-3
cdr3_nt: TGTGCCAGCAGCAGCCGGACTTCTGACACCGGGGAGCTGTTTTTT
cdr3_aa: CASSSRTSDTGELFF

clone_size: many
d_call: .
j_call: TRBJ1-1
v_call: TRBV13
cdr3_nt: TGTGCCAGCAGCCCGCCCCCCGACACTGAAGCTTTCTTT
cdr3_aa: CASSPPPDTEAFF

clone_size: few
d_call: .
j_call: TRBJ1-2
v_call: TRBV5-6
cdr3_nt: TGTGCCAGCAGCGTCGAGGGGACCTTATATGGCTACACCTTC
cdr3_aa: CASSVEGTLYGYTF

clone_size: many
d_call: .
j_call: TRBJ2-5
v_call: TRBV11-2
cdr3_nt: TGTGCCAGCAGCTTACGTTCAAGCGATCCCTTAACCCAGTACTTC
cdr3_aa: CASSLRSSDPLTQYF

clone_size: many
d_call: .
j_call: TRBJ2-6
v_call: TRBV6-2/TRBV6-3
cdr3_nt: TGTGCCAGCAGTTATGGTCCGGGTTGGGCCAACGTCCTGACTTTC
cdr3_aa: CASSYGPGWANVLTF

clone_size: .
d_call: .
j_call: TRBJ2-7
v_call: TRBV7-9
cdr3_nt: TGTGCCAGCAGCCAACGGGGTTGGGAGCAGTACTTC
cdr3_aa: CASSQRGWEQYF

clone_size: many
d_call: .
j_call: TRBJ1-2
v_call: TRBV6-5
cdr3_nt: TGTGCCAGCAGTTACTCGAGGCAGGACTATGGCTACACCTTC
cdr3_aa: CASSYSRQDYGYTF

clone_size: many
d_call: TRBD2
j_call: TRBJ2-4
v_call: TRBV11-3
cdr3_nt: TGTGCCAGCAGCTTAGGAGGACTAGGCAGCGGGAGGGCCAACCTAGCCAAAAACATTCAGTACTTC
cdr3_aa: CASSLGGLGSGRANLAKNIQYF

clone_size: .
d_call: .
j_call: TRBJ2-5
v_call: TRBV4-1
cdr3_nt: TGCGCCAGCAGCCAAGATATTGGTATAGGGGGGGCCGGGGAGACCCAGTACTTC
cdr3_aa: CASSQDIGIGGAGETQYF

clone_size: few
d_call: .
j_call: TRBJ2-7
v_call: TRBV30
cdr3_nt: TGTGCCTGGAGTATCTTAGATCGGGGGACCTACGAGCAGTACTTC
cdr3_aa: CAWSILDRGTYEQYF